This entry features one T cell receptor (beta chain) sequence. The record originates from a study of technical replicates of blood from a handful of donors. Method: immunoSEQ multiplex PCR; TCRdb's copy keeps in-frame clones and lacks some. The sample has 62,000 or so clones; approximately 86% are singletons. Germline lookup yields CDR1 SGHDN and CDR2 FVKESK. Trimming stripped 0 bases from V and 7 bases from J, with 7 bases between. The CDR3 contains 12 residues. Sequenced: PBMCs. This TCR derives from a human donor in good health. Some clones in this sample may be carry-over from other donors' samples. The chain recombines TRBV14 with TRBJ2-7; D uncertain. This chain's CDR3 is CASSQDVREQYF. CDR3 bases: TGTGCCAGCAGCCAAGATGTGCGGGAGCAGTACTTC.